The 21 T cell receptor beta chains presented below share a single source sample, sequenced in a study of Ad26.COV2.S vaccination and SARS-CoV-2 variants. TCRdb's copy holds only in-frame clones and misses some; the assay was immunoSEQ multiplex PCR. The profile shows around 240,000 clones, 70% to 90% of them singletons. Treatment denoted: around 19 received Ad26.COV2.S at low or high dose, single or two shots; 5 received placebo; per-sample allocation not given. Sampling took place 63 days after the first vaccine or placebo injection. The sample consisted of peripheral blood, taken in a trial of Ad26.COV2.S vaccine versus placebo. These receptors all come from a person aged 18-65 years who received the Ad26.COV2.S COVID-19 vaccine or a placebo.

V and J are TRBV5-6 and TRBJ2-7, with 8 positions matching TRBD2. Germline trimming cut 4 bases from V and 2 bases from J; bases unmatched to any gene: 17. The length of the CDR3 is 18 residues. The germline V gene encodes CDR1 SGHDT and CDR2 YYEEEE. The CDR3 nucleotides read TGTGCCAGCAGCCCGGACCCTCGAAAGGAGCGGGGGCCCTACGAGCAGTACTTC. Protein sequence: CASSPDPRKERGPYEQYF.

This chain links TRBV2 with TRBJ2-2; D perhaps matches TRBD1 (5 bases). The CDR3 length is 15 residues. CDR1 is SNHLY and CDR2 is FYNNEI in the germline V gene. The V end lost 7 bases, the J end lost 0 bases, and 12 bases lay between the germline ends. This CDR3 is CASKQALTNTGELFF. Here the CDR3 DNA reads TGTGCCAGCAAACAGGCGTTGACGAACACCGGGGAGCTGTTTTTT. Combining the CDR3 with reference TRBV2 and TRBJ2-2 gives the whole variable domain EPEVTQTPSHQVTQMGQEVILRCVPISNHLYFYWYRQILGQKVEFLVSFYNNEISEKSEIFDDQFSVERPDGSNFTLKIRSTKLEDSAMYFCASKQALTNTGELFFGEGSRLTVL.

This clone was recorded once. This chain links TRBV7-2 with TRBJ2-2; TRBD1 matches 10 bases. The germline V gene has CDR1 SGHTA and CDR2 FQGNSA. With V trimmed by 0 bases and J by 5 bases, 0 bases remained unmatched. The CDR3 length is 15 residues. The CDR3 loop reads CASSLAGQGTGELFF. For the CDR3, the DNA is TGTGCCAGCAGCTTAGCGGGACAGGGGACCGGGGAGCTGTTTTTT.

J is TRBJ1-5 and V is TRBV3-1 (or the pseudogene TRBV3-2); D unclear. The V and J ends lost 1 base and 11 bases respectively, with 15 bases between them. The V gene's germline CDR1 is LGHDT and CDR2 YNNKEL (reference sequence). This CDR3 has 14 amino acids. In DNA, the CDR3 is TGTGCCAGCAGCCAAGGTGGTGGCCGCGAGTCCCAGCATTTT. It yields the protein CASSQGGGRESQHF.

The gene calls are TRBV19 and TRBJ2-7; no firm D call. This CDR3 spans 14 amino acids. The V gene lost 2 bases and the J gene lost 2 bases, with 10 bases spanning the gap. Germline CDR1 LNHDA, CDR2 SQIVND (reference sequence). The CDR3 region has the DNA TGTGCCAGTAGTATATCACCCACCGCCTACGAGCAGTACTTC. Residues: CASSISPTAYEQYF. The complete variable domain, with remaining parts taken from reference TRBV19 and TRBJ2-7, reads DGGITQSPKYLFRKEGQNVTLSCEQNLNHDAMYWYRQDPGQGLRLIYYSQIVNDFQKGDIAEGYSVSREKKESFPLTVTSAQKNPTAFYLCASSISPTAYEQYFGPGTRLTVT.

The chain is built from TRBV5-4 and TRBJ1-4; 8 nucleotides align to TRBD1. Trimming cost V 4 bases and J 6 bases; bases outside gene matches: 11. Germline V CDR1 and CDR2: SGHNT, YYREEE (reference sequence). This CDR3 is built from 16 residues. The CDR3 reads CASSRLSGGADEKLFF. CDR3 DNA sequence: TGTGCCAGCAGCCGACTATCAGGGGGCGCCGATGAAAAACTGTTTTTT.

The gene calls are TRBV4-3 and TRBJ1-4; 7 nucleotides align to TRBD1. V lost 2 bases and J lost 6; bases outside the gene matches: 15. CDR3 length equals 18 residues. Germline-derived CDR1 and CDR2 are LGHNA and YSLEER. CDR3 region: CASSQSTGVGVRDEKLFF. As DNA, the CDR3 is TGCGCCAGCAGCCAATCTACAGGGGTGGGGGTTCGAGATGAAAAACTGTTTTTT.

This chain joins TRBV25-1 and TRBJ2-7; D remains unclear. The V gene's germline CDR1 is MGHDK and CDR2 SYGVNS. Trimming stripped 3 bases from V and 8 bases from J, with 8 bases between. The CDR3 has 11 amino acids. In DNA form, the CDR3 reads TGTGCCAGCAGTGACCGGTACAAGCAGTACTTC. Residues: CASSDRYKQYF.

This rearrangement joins TRBV2 to TRBJ2-3, with D unresolved. Between the trimmed V and J ends, which lost 7 bases and 1 base, there was a span of 6 bases. Germline V gives CDR1 SNHLY, CDR2 FYNNEI. The CDR3 sequence is 12 residues long. CDR3 in DNA: TGTGCCAGCAAGGGTGGCACAGATACGCAGTATTTT. Protein product: CASKGGTDTQYF.

The gene calls are TRBV5-1 and TRBJ2-3; D gene ambiguous. V lost 5 bases and J lost 6, with 22 bases in between. Germline assignment: CDR1 SGHRS and CDR2 YFSETQ. This CDR3 has 16 amino acids. CDR3 bases: TGCGCCAGCAGGGAGAATCCGAGGACCGTGGGGGATACGCAGTATTTT. Translated: CASRENPRTVGDTQYF.

J is TRBJ1-1 and V is TRBV10-1; 8 nucleotides match TRBD1. V dropped 9 bases and J dropped 4; count of bases not matched to a gene: 13. CDR1 is WNHNN, CDR2 SYGVQD, per germline (reference sequence). The CDR3 has 15 amino acids. CDR3 nucleotide sequence: TGCGCCAGTTCTCGGACAGGGCCCTCGGTCACTGAAGCTTTCTTT. Its translation: CASSRTGPSVTEAFF.

In this sample, this clone turned up a few times. Other DNA sequences of this sample code for an identical CDR3. The J gene is TRBJ2-7, the V gene TRBV30, with D perhaps TRBD1 (6 bases). Trimming pared 4 bases from V and 2 bases from J, leaving 9 bases between. This CDR3 comprises 12 residues. Germline CDR1 is GTSNPN and CDR2 is SVGIG (reference sequence). CDR3 region: CAWKQGTYEQYF. The CDR3 bases are TGTGCCTGGAAACAGGGAACCTACGAGCAGTACTTC. The whole variable domain, remainder taken from reference TRBV30 and TRBJ2-7, is SQTIHQWPATLVQPVGSPLSLECTVEGTSNPNLYWYRQAAGRGLQLLFYSVGIGQISSEVPQNLSASRPQDRQFILSSKKLLLSDSGFYLCAWKQGTYEQYFGPGTRLTVT.

This rearrangement joins TRBV28 to TRBJ1-6; D is possibly TRBD1 (6 bases). The germline V gene encodes CDR1 MDHEN and CDR2 SYDVKM. The CDR3 runs to 16 residues. Trimming shortened V by 5 bases and J by 6 bases, and 17 bases separated the two germline ends. DNA of the CDR3: TGTGCCAGCAGTCCCCAACAGGGTTCGGGTAATTCACCCCTCCACTTT. Amino acids: CASSPQQGSGNSPLHF.

This clone appeared once. This rearrangement joins TRBV19 to TRBJ2-3; D call uncertain. Trimming left V 4 bases short and J 4 bases short, with 6 bases between. Looked up from germline, CDR1 is LNHDA and CDR2 is SQIVND (reference sequence). The CDR3 extends over 12 amino acids. CDR3 loop: CASSTHSDTQYF. For the CDR3, the DNA is TGTGCCAGTAGTACTCATTCAGATACGCAGTATTTT.

This clone has only one observation. This sequence joins TRBV7-3 and TRBJ2-3; TRBD1 matches 8 bases. Looked up from germline, CDR1 is SGHTA and CDR2 is FQGTGA. The CDR3 runs 17 residues. J gave up 1 base and V 6 bases, and 12 bases lay outside the gene matches. The CDR3 region is CASSRKQGGPGTDTQYF. CDR3 nucleotide sequence: TGTGCCAGCAGTCGAAAACAGGGGGGACCCGGCACAGATACGCAGTATTTT.

The chain is built from TRBV5-1 and TRBJ1-1; D gene unclear. The CDR3 runs to 15 residues. V was trimmed by 0 bases and J by 2 bases, leaving 11 bases between them. The V gene's germline CDR1 is SGHRS and CDR2 YFSETQ. The CDR3 DNA reads as TGCGCCAGCAGCTTGGCCACGGGTTTTAACACTGAAGCTTTCTTT. As protein: CASSLATGFNTEAFF.

The V call is TRBV7-3, the J call TRBJ1-3; no clear D gene. Germline CDR1 reads SGHTA; CDR2 reads FQGTGA. V was pared by 8 bases and J by 0 bases, with 11 bases between. The CDR3 is made up of 14 amino acids. The CDR3 loop is CASSREGSGNTIYF. The CDR3 DNA sequence: TGTGCCAGCTCCCGGGAGGGCTCTGGAAACACCATATATTTT.

This rearrangement joins TRBV2 to TRBJ2-1; 13 nucleotides align to TRBD2. The CDR3 is made up of 17 amino acids. Germline loops: CDR1 SNHLY, CDR2 FYNNEI. Losses at the gene ends were 6 bases for V and 7 bases for J; bases not matched to a gene: 12. CDR3 in amino acids: CASSSSGLAGRVNEQFF. As DNA, the CDR3 is TGTGCCAGCAGCAGCTCGGGACTAGCGGGACGAGTAAATGAGCAGTTCTTC.

The J gene is TRBJ2-7, the V gene TRBV28, with D maybe TRBD2 (6 bases). V lost 7 bases and J 0 bases, leaving 13 bases between the germline ends. CDR1 MDHEN and CDR2 SYDVKM come from the germline V gene. The CDR3 spans 14 residues. CDR3 nucleotide sequence: TGTGCCAGCAACCTCAAGCGGGCCTCCTACGAGCAGTACTTC. Translating it yields CASNLKRASYEQYF.

This clone was seen only a few times. V usage is TRBV27 and J usage is TRBJ1-6, with 9 nucleotides matching TRBD1. V dropped 5 bases and J dropped 9; count of bases not matched to a gene: 8. This CDR3 has 15 amino acids. The germline CDR1 and CDR2 sequences are MNHEY and SMNVEV (reference sequence). CDR3 protein: CASSPRGTGFSPLHF. Here the CDR3 DNA reads TGTGCCAGCAGTCCCCGTGGGACAGGGTTTTCACCCCTCCACTTT.

V usage is TRBV11-2 and J usage is TRBJ2-2, with D perhaps matching TRBD2 (5 bases). This CDR3 region has 17 residues. CDR1 and CDR2 (germline): SGHAT, FQNNGV. Trimming took off 5 bases at V and 2 bases at J, with 18 bases between the two ends. The DNA for the CDR3 is TGTGCCAGCAGCCCCGCTCGGGGTATCCCTAACACCGGGGAGCTGTTTTTT. This encodes CASSPARGIPNTGELFF.